Below, 9 T cell receptor beta chains from the same sample are listed, as sequenced in a study of blood T cell repertoires in COVID-19. Clones were sequenced by immunoSEQ multiplex PCR, and TCRdb holds only the in-frame ones, with some missing. Among 130,000 or so clones listed, 60% to 75% were seen once. Sequences were obtained from peripheral blood. The receptors derive from a woman aged 70-85 years with acute or convalescent COVID-19.

The genes are TRBV28 and TRBJ2-5, with a weak D call TRBD1 (6 bases). From germline, CDR1 is MDHEN and CDR2 SYDVKM. The CDR3 totals 15 residues. Trimming shortened V by 1 base and J by 2 bases, and 11 bases separated the two germline ends. The CDR3 region is CASSLLGQNQETQYF. The CDR3 DNA reads as TGTGCCAGCAGTTTATTAGGACAGAATCAAGAGACCCAGTACTTC.

J is TRBJ1-6 and V is TRBV4-1; D unclear. Germline V gene data show CDR1 as MGHRA and CDR2 as YSYEKL. This CDR3 is built from 18 residues. Trimming left V 0 bases short and J 0 bases short, with 12 bases between. The CDR3 DNA is TGCGCCAGCAGCCAAGAGAGCGGGGTGAGCTCCTATAATTCACCCCTCCACTTT. Translating it yields CASSQESGVSSYNSPLHF.

This chain joins TRBV27 and TRBJ2-3; 8 nucleotides line up with TRBD2. From germline, CDR1 is MNHEY and CDR2 SMNVEV (reference sequence). V dropped 5 bases and J dropped 5; count of bases not matched to a gene: 9. CDR3 length equals 15 residues. The CDR3 here is CASSLQRERVDTQYF. The DNA of the CDR3 is TGTGCCAGCAGTCTCCAGCGGGAGAGGGTAGATACGCAGTATTTT.

The sample holds a few counts of this clone. The chain links TRBV11-2 to TRBJ1-2, with 7 bases lining up with TRBD1. The CDR3 runs to 16 residues. The germline V gene encodes CDR1 SGHAT and CDR2 FQNNGV. J was trimmed by 8 bases and V by 1 base; bases with no gene match: 13. CDR3 coding DNA: TGTGCCAGCAGCTTAGGCATGCAGGGGGGAGAAGGCGGCTACACCTTC. Its protein is CASSLGMQGGEGGYTF.

The rearrangement joins TRBV15 to TRBJ2-3, with D possibly TRBD1 on 5 matching bases. Trimming left V 6 bases short and J 3 bases short, with 13 bases between. The CDR3 sequence is 14 residues long. CDR1 LNHNV and CDR2 YYDKDF come from the germline V gene (reference sequence). The DNA for the CDR3 is TGTGCCACCAGGGGGCGTAAAGAAACAGATACGCAGTATTTT. This encodes CATRGRKETDTQYF.

The V gene is TRBV10-1, the J gene TRBJ2-2; D is unclear. V was clipped by 3 bases and J by 1 base, with 9 bases between them. Germline V lookup: CDR1 WNHNN, CDR2 SYGVQD (reference sequence). The CDR3 consists of 15 residues. The CDR3 nucleotides read TGCGCCAGCAGTGACCCAGGCATGAACACCGGGGAGCTGTTTTTT. It codes for CASSDPGMNTGELFF.

This clone was recorded a few times. This chain links TRBV27 with TRBJ1-1; 11 bases fit TRBD1. The CDR3 has 17 residues. Losses at the gene ends were 3 bases for V and 2 bases for J; bases not matched to a gene: 8. Germline CDR1 reads MNHEY; CDR2 reads SMNVEV (reference sequence). The CDR3 nucleotides read TGTGCCAGCAGTTTTCGGGGACAGGGGGGCACCAACACTGAAGCTTTCTTT. This gives the protein CASSFRGQGGTNTEAFF.

The V gene is TRBV5-1, the J gene TRBJ1-6; D gene ambiguous. The germline CDR1 and CDR2 sequences are SGHRS and YFSETQ. The CDR3 consists of 15 residues. The germline V and J ends were trimmed by 0 bases and 6 bases, with 10 bases remaining between them. CDR3 nucleotides: TGCGCCAGCAGCTTGGACCCGGACTTTAATTCACCCCTCCACTTT. It translates to CASSLDPDFNSPLHF.

This chain links TRBV10-3 with TRBJ1-1; D is unresolved. V was shortened by 8 bases and J by 4 bases, with 14 bases between the two germline ends. Germline lookup yields CDR1 ENHRY and CDR2 SYGVKD. The CDR3 extends over 13 amino acids. CDR3 sequence reads: CAIHRELGTEAFF. CDR3 coding DNA: TGTGCCATCCACCGGGAGTTAGGCACTGAAGCTTTCTTT.